This is a list of T cell receptor beta chains from one sample in a study of human T cells and chemical hapten exposure. TCRdb processed the RACE reads anew with MiXCR; each CDR3 protein has one entry. In the table there are tens of thousands of distinct CDR3 sequences, under 14% of which are singletons. The material sequenced was whole blood, taken in connection with sensitization to the hapten diphenylcyclopropenone (DPC). The receptor source for this set is a woman aged 45-65 years with alopecia areata. Some clones in this sample may be carry-over from other donors' samples. Both conserved end residues are part of each CDR3. D genes are given only for firm matches. Only part of the rows carry a size: once, few, many, or a class if the clone is expanded.

j_call d_call clone_size v_call cdr3_nt cdr3_aa
TRBJ2-7 - many TRBV18 TGTGCCAGCTCACCGAGGGTGAACGAGCAGTACTTC CASSPRVNEQYF
TRBJ1-2 - many TRBV29-1 TGCAGCGTTAAGGAGGGAGTAAGCTATGGCTACACCTTC CSVKEGVSYGYTF
TRBJ2-5 TRBD2 many TRBV12-3/TRBV12-4 TGTGCCACCGGGAAGGCGGGAGGACAAGAGACCCAGTACTTC CATGKAGGQETQYF
TRBJ2-7 TRBD2 many TRBV7-2 TGTGCCAGCGCCCGGGGCCCCGGGGGGTACGAGCAGTACTTC CASARGPGGYEQYF
TRBJ2-1 - many TRBV4-1 TGCGCCAGCAGCCAAGAGGGGAGTTACTACAATGAGCAGTTCTTC CASSQEGSYYNEQFF
TRBJ2-5 TRBD1 many TRBV14 TGTGCCAGCAGCCAGGGGGACAGGGCTTTCCAAGAGACCCAGTACTTC CASSQGDRAFQETQYF
TRBJ2-5 - - TRBV4-1 TGCGCCAGCAGCCAAGCGTCCGTGAGAGAGACCCAGTACTTC CASSQASVRETQYF
TRBJ1-5 - many TRBV2 TGTGCCAGCAGTGAACGGGGGGCAATCAATCAGCCCCAGCATTTT CASSERGAINQPQHF
TRBJ2-7 - - TRBV10-3 TGTGCCATCAGCCTTGGGTCCGTCGAGGTCCACGAGCAGTACTTC CAISLGSVEVHEQYF
TRBJ1-6 - many TRBV20-1 TGCAGTGCTAGATCCGGACGGCAAGATTCACCCCTCCACTTT CSARSGRQDSPLHF
TRBJ2-7 - - TRBV28 TGTGCCAGCAGTTTGATCGGGGGTACTATCCACGAGCAGTACTTC CASSLIGGTIHEQYF
TRBJ2-2 TRBD1 many TRBV6-4 TGTGCCAGCAGTGGACAGGGAAACACCGGGGAGCTGTTTTTT CASSGQGNTGELFF
TRBJ2-7 - - TRBV20-1 TGCAGTGCAACGACAACGGATTCCTACGAGCAGTACTTC CSATTTDSYEQYF
TRBJ1-6 - many TRBV7-9 TGTGCCAGCAGCTTAGCAGGGATTCATTCACCCCTCCACTTT CASSLAGIHSPLHF
TRBJ1-2 - - TRBV28 TGTGCCAGCAAAGCGGGGGCGCAGAGCTATGGCTACACCTTC CASKAGAQSYGYTF
TRBJ1-4 - - TRBV7-6 TGTGCCAGCTCCATGGGCAGGCCTAATGAAAAACTGTTTTTT CASSMGRPNEKLFF
TRBJ2-3 TRBD2 few TRBV6-5 TGTGCCAGCAGGGGGGCTAGCGGGAGGGCCACGCAGTATTTT CASRGASGRATQYF
TRBJ2-2 TRBD1 - TRBV29-1 TGCAGCGTCGACAGGGGGCACGACACCGGGGAGCTGTTTTTT CSVDRGHDTGELFF
TRBJ2-1 TRBD2 many TRBV2 TGTGCCAGCAGCCTAGCGGGAGGTCAAAACAATGAGCAGTTCTTC CASSLAGGQNNEQFF
TRBJ1-2 TRBD1 many TRBV7-9 TGTGCCAGCAGCCCCCAGGGGGATTACGGCTACACCTTC CASSPQGDYGYTF
TRBJ1-2 - - TRBV9 TGTGCCAGCAGCGTAGCTGAACAGGGAAAGTATGGCTACACCTTC CASSVAEQGKYGYTF
TRBJ2-7 TRBD2 many TRBV6-6 TGTGCCAGCACCAGCGGGAGCGGCGAGCAGTACTTC CASTSGSGEQYF
TRBJ2-3 - many TRBV12-3/TRBV12-4 TGTGCCAGCGGCTCACATACGCAGTATTTT CASGSHTQYF
TRBJ2-2 - - TRBV5-1 TGCGCCAGCAGCTTCGCCGATTTAGGAACTCTTAACACCGGGGAGCTGTTTTTT CASSFADLGTLNTGELFF
TRBJ2-7 - - TRBV29-1 TGCAGCGTTGGGCGGGGCGGGGAGCAGTACTTC CSVGRGGEQYF
TRBJ2-3 TRBD2 - TRBV5-6 TGTGCCAGCAGCTTGGAGTCTAGCGGGAGAGGTTATACGCAGTATTTT CASSLESSGRGYTQYF
TRBJ2-7 - many TRBV6-1 TGTGCCAGCAGTTTCCGAATTGGAGGGAACGCCGCCTACGAGCAGTACTTC CASSFRIGGNAAYEQYF
TRBJ2-7 - - TRBV20-1 TGCAGTGCTAGAGATTTACGGCTAGAAGCAGGGGCCGGCCAGTACTTC CSARDLRLEAGAGQYF
TRBJ1-1 - - TRBV24-1 TGTGCCACCAGTGATCCTCCCGGCGATGAAGCTTTCTTT CATSDPPGDEAFF
TRBJ2-7 TRBD1 - TRBV7-2 TGTGCCAGCAGCTCCGGGACAGGGGTCGCCTACGAGCAGTACTTC CASSSGTGVAYEQYF
TRBJ1-1 - many TRBV18 TGTGCCAGCTCACCAGGGTCGAACACTGAAGCTTTCTTT CASSPGSNTEAFF
TRBJ2-7 TRBD2 many TRBV6-5 TGTGCCAGCAGCCGGCGGGGGGACGAGCAGTACTTC CASSRRGDEQYF
TRBJ2-2 TRBD2 few TRBV12-3/TRBV12-4 TGTGCCAGCAGTAAAGCTAGCGGTGGGAACACCGGGGAGCTGTTTTTT CASSKASGGNTGELFF
TRBJ2-1 TRBD1 many TRBV12-3/TRBV12-4 TGTGCCAGCACCAGGGGGGACAGGGCAAGGAATGAGCAGTTCTTC CASTRGDRARNEQFF
TRBJ2-4 - many TRBV12-3/TRBV12-4 TGTGCCAGCAGTTTCACGCAGGGGGGTCTAGCCAAAAACATTCAGTACTTC CASSFTQGGLAKNIQYF
TRBJ2-5 - - TRBV19 TGTGCCAGTAGTATAGGGAGGGGGCGACAAGAGACCCTGTACTTC CASSIGRGRQETLYF
TRBJ2-3 - - TRBV10-3 TGTGCCAACAGCCGGCAGGGGAAAGATACGCAGTATTTT CANSRQGKDTQYF
TRBJ2-1 TRBD1 many TRBV20-1 TGCAGTGCTAGAGTTCGACAGGGGACCTACAATGAGCAGTTCTTC CSARVRQGTYNEQFF
TRBJ2-1 - few TRBV19 TGTGCCAGTACCCTAGGTGCCTACAATGAGCAGTTCTTC CASTLGAYNEQFF